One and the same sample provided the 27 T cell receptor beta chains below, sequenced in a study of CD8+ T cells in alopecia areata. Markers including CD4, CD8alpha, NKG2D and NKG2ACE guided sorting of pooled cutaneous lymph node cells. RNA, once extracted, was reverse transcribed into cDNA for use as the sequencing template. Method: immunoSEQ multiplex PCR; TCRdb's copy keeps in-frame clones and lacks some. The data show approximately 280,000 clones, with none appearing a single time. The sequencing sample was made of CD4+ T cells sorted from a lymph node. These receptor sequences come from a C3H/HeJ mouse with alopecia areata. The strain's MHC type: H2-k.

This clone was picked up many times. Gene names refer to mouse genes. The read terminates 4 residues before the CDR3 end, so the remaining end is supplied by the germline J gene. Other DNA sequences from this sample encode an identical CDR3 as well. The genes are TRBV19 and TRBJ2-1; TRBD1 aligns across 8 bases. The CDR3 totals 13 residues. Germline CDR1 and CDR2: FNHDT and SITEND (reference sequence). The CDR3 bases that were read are TGTGCCAGCAGCCGACAGGGGAGAGCT. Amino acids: CASSRQGRA. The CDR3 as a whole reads CASSRQGRAEQFF. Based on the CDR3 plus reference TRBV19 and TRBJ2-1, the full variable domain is GGIITQTPKFLIGQEGQKLTLKCQQNFNHDTMYWYRQDSGKGLRLIYYSITENDLQKGDLSEGYDASREKKSSFSLTVTSAQKNEMAVFLCASSRQGRAEQFFGPGTRLTVL.

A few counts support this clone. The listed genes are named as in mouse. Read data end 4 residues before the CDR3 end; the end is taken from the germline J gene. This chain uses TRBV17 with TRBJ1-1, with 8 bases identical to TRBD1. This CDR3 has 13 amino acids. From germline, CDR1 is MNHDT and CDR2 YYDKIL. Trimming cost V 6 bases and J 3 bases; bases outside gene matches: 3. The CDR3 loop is CASRGTGDTEVFF. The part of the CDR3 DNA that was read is TGTGCTAGCAGGGGGACAGGAGACACA.

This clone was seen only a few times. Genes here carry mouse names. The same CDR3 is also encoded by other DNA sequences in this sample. The CDR3 DNA, read in part, is TGTGCCAGCAGCCAAACAAACCAAGAC. The encoded protein is CASSQTNQD. The CDR3 in full is CASSQTNQDTQYF. The chain combines TRBV5 with TRBJ2-5; no firm D call. The read falls 4 residues short of the CDR3 end, and the missing part is taken from the germline J gene. CDR3 length equals 13 residues. V shed 2 bases and J shed 0 bases, with 3 bases lying between them. From germline, CDR1 is LGHNA and CDR2 YNLKQL (reference sequence).

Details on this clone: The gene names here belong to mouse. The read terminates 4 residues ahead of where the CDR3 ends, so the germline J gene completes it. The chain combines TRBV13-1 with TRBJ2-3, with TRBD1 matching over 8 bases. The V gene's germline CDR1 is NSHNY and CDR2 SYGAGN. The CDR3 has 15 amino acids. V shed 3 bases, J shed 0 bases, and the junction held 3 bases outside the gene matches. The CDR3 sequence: CASSAGQGSAETLYF. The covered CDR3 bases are TGTGCCAGCAGTGCAGGACAGGGTAGTGCAGAA.

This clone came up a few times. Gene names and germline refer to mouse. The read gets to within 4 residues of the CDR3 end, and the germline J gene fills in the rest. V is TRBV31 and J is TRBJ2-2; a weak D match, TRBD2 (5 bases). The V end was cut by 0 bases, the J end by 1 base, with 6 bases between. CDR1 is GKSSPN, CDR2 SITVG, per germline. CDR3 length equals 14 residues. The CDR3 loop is CAWSLLENTGQLYF. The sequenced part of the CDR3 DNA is TGTGCCTGGAGTCTACTGGAAAACACCGGG.

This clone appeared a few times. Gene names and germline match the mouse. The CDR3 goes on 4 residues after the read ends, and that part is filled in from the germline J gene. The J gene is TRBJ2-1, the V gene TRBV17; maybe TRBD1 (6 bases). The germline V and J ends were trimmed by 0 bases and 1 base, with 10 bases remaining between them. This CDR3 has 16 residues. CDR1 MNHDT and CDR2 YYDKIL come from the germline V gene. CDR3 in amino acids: CASSRDSGQNYAEQFF. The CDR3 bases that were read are TGTGCTAGCAGTAGAGATTCCGGACAGAACTATGCT.

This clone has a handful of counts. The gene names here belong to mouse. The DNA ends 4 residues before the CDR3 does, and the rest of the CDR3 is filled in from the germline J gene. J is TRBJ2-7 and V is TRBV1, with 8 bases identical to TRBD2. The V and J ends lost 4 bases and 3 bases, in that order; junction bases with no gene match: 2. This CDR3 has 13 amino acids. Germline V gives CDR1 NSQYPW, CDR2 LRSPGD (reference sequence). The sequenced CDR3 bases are TGCACCTGCAGTGAGACTGGGGACTAT. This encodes CTCSETGDY. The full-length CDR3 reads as CTCSETGDYEQYF.

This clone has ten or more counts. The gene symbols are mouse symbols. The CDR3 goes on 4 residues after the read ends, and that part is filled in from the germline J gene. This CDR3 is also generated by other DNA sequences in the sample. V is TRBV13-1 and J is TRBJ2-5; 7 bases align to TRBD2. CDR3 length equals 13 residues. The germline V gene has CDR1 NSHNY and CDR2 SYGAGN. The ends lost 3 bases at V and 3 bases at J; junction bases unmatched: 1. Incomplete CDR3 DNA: TGTGCCAGCAGTGGGACTGGACAAGAC. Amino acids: CASSGTGQD. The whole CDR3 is CASSGTGQDTQYF.

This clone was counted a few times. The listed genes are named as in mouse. Partial CDR3 DNA: TGTGCCAGCACAGGGGGCGCCGCAGAA. Translation: CASTGGAAE. The whole CDR3 is CASTGGAAETLYF. This chain links TRBV13-3 with TRBJ2-3, with 8 bases aligning to TRBD1. The CDR3 extends 4 residues past the end of the read, so its final part is completed from the germline J gene. J gave up 3 bases and V 6 bases, and 3 bases lay outside the gene matches. CDR1 is NNHDY and CDR2 is SYVADS in the germline V gene. The CDR3 is made up of 13 amino acids.

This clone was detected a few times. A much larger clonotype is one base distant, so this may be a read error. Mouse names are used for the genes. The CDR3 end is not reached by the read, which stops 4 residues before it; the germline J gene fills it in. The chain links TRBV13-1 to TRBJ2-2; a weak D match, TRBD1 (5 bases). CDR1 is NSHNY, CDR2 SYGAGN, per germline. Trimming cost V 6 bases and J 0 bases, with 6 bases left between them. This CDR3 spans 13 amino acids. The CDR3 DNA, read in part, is TGTGCCAGCACGACAGCAAACACCGGG. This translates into CASTTANTG. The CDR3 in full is CASTTANTGQLYF.

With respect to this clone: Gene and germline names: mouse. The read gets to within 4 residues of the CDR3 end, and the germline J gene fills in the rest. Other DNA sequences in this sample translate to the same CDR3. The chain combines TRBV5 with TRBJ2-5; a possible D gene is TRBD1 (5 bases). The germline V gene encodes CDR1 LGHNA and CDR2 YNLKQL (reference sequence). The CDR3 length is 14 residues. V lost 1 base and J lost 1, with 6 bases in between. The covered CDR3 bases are TGTGCCAGCAGCCAAGGAGGGGACCAAGAC. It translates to CASSQGGDQD. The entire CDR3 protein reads CASSQGGDQDTQYF.

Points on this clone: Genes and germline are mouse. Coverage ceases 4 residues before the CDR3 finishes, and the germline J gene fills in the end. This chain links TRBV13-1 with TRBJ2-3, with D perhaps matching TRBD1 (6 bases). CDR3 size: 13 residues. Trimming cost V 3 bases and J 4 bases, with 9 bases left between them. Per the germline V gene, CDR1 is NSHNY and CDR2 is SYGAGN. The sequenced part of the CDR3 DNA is TGTGCCAGCAGTGTGGGACAACCAGAA. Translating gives CASSVGQPE. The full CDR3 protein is CASSVGQPETLYF.

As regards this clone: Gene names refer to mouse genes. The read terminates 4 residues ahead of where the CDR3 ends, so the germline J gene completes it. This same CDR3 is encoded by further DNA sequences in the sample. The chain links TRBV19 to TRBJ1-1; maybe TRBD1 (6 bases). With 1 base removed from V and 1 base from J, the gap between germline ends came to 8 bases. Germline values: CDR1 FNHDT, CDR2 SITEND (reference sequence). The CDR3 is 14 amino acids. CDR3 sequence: CASSITGRNTEVFF. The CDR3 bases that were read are TGTGCCAGCAGTATAACAGGGAGGAACACA.

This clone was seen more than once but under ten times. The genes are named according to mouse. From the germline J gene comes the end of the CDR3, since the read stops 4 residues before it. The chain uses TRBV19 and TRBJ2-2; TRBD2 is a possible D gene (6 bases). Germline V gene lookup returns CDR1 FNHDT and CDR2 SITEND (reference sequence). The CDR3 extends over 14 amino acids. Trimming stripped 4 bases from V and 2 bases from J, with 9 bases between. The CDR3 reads CASSPGTNTGQLYF. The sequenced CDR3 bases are TGTGCCAGCAGTCCTGGGACTAACACCGGG.

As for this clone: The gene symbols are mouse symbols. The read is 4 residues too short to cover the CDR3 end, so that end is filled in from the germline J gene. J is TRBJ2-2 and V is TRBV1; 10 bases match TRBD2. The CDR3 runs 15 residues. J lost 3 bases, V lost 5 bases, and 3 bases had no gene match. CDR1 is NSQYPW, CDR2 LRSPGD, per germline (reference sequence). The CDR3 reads CTCSPGGADTGQLYF. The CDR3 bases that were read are TGCACCTGCAGTCCTGGGGGGGCAGACACCGGG. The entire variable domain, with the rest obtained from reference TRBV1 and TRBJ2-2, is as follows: VTLLEQNPRWRLVPRGQAVNLRCILKNSQYPWMSWYQQDLQKQLQWLFTLRSPGDKEVKSLPGADYLATRVTDTELRLQVANMSQGRTLYCTCSPGGADTGQLYFGEGSKLTVL.

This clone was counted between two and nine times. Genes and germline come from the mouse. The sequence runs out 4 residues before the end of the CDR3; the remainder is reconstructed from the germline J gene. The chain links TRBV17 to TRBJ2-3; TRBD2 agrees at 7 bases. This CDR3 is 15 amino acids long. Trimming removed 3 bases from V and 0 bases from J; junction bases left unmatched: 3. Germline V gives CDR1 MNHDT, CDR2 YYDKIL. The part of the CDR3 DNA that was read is TGTGCTAGCAGTAGCACTGGGGCTAGTGCAGAA. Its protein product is CASSSTGASAE. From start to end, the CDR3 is CASSSTGASAETLYF.

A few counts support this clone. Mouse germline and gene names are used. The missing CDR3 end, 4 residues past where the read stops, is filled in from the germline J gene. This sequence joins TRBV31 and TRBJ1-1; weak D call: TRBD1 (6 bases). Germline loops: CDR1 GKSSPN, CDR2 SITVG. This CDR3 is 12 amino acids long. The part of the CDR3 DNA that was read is TGTGCCTGGAGTCTATCAGGGGAA. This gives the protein CAWSLSGE. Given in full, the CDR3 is CAWSLSGEEVFF.

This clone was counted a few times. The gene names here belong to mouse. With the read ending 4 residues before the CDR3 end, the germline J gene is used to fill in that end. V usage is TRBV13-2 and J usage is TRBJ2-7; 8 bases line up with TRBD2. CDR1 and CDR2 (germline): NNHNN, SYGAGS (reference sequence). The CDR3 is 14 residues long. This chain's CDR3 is CASGLGLGGDEQYF. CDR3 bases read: TGTGCCAGCGGTCTCGGACTGGGAGGGGAT.

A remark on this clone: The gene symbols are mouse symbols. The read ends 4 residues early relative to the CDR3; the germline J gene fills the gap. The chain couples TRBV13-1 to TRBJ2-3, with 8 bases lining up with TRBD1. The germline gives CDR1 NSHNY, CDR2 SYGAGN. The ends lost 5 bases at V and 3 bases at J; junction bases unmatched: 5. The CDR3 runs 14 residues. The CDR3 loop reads CASSRRDRAETLYF. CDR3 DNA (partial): TGTGCCAGCAGCCGCCGGGACAGGGCAGAA.

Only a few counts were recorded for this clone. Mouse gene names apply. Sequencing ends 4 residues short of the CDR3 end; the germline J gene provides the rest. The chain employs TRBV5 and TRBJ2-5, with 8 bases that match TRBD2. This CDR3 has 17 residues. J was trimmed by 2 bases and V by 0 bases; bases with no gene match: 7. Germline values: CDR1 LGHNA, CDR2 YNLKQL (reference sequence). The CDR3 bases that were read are TGTGCCAGCAGCCAAGATCCTCTGGGGGGCGCCCAAGAC. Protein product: CASSQDPLGGAQD. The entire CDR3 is CASSQDPLGGAQDTQYF.

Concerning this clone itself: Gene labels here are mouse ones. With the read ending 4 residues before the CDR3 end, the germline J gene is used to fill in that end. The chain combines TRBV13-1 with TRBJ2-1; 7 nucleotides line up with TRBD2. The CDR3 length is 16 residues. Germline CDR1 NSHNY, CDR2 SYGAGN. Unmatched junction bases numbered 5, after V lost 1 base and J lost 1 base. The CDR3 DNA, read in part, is TGTGCCAGCAGTGATTCAACCTGGGGGAACTATGCT. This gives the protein CASSDSTWGNYA. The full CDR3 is CASSDSTWGNYAEQFF.

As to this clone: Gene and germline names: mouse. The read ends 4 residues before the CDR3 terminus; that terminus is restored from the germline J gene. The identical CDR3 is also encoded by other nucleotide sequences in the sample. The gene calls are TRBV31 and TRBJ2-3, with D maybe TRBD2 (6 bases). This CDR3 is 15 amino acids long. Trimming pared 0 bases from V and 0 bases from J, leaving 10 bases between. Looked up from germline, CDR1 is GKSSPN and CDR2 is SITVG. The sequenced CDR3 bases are TGTGCCTGGAGTCTCCTGGGGACTAGTGCAGAA. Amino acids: CAWSLLGTSAE. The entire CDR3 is CAWSLLGTSAETLYF.

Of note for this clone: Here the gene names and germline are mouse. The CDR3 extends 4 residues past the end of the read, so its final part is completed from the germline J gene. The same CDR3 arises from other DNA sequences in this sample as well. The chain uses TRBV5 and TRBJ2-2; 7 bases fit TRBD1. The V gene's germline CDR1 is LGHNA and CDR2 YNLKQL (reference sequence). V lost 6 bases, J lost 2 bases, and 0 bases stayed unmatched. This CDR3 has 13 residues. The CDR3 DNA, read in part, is TGTGCCAGCAGACAGGGGAACACCGGG. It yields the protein CASRQGNTG. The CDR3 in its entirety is CASRQGNTGQLYF.

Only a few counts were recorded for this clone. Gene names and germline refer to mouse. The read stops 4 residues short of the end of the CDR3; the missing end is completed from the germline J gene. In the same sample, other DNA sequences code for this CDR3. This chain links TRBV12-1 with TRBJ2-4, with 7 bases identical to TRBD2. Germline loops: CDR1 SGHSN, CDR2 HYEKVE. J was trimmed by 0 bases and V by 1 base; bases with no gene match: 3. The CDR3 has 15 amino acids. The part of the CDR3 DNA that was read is TGTGCCAGCTCTCTATCTGGGGGTAGTCAAAAC. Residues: CASSLSGGSQN. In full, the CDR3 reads CASSLSGGSQNTLYF.

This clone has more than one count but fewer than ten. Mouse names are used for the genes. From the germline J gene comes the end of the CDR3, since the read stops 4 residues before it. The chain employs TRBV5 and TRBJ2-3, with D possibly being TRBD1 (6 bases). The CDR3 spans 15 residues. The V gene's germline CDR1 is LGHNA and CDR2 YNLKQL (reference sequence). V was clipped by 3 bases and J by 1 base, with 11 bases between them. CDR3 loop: CASSQQGSGAETLYF. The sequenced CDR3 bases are TGTGCCAGCAGCCAGCAGGGGTCGGGTGCAGAA.

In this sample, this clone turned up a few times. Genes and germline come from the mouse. CDR3 DNA, as far as it was read: TGTGCCAGCAGTCCGGGACAGGGGGCCACCGGG. The encoded protein is CASSPGQGATG. In full, the CDR3 is CASSPGQGATGQLYF. V and J are TRBV13-3 and TRBJ2-2, with 12 bases fitting TRBD1. Coverage ceases 4 residues before the CDR3 finishes, and the germline J gene fills in the end. The germline V gene has CDR1 NNHDY and CDR2 SYVADS. The CDR3 extends over 15 amino acids. V trimming: 4 bases; J trimming: 4 bases; junction bases outside the gene matches: 2.

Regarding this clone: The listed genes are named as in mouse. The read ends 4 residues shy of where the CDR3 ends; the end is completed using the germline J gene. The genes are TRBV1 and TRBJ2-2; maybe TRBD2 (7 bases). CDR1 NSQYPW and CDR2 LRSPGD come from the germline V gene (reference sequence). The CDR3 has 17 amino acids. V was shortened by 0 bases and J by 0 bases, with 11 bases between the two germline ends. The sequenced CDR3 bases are TGCACCTGCAGTGCAGATAGGGGGGGGTCAAACACCGGG. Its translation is CTCSADRGGSNTG. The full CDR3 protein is CTCSADRGGSNTGQLYF.